The entry that follows covers one T cell receptor beta chain sequence. What this receptor recognizes is not known. Per-base qualities were not stored, and no clone one base away is much larger. This record belongs to a study of blood T cell repertoires in COVID-19 (TCRdb year 2020). As for the study more broadly: Recovered participants in ImmuneRACE Cohort 3 were defined by two consecutive negative NP/OP PCR tests, clearance by a healthcare professional, or resolution of symptoms. Samples from collaborators originated in the United States, Italy and Spain and spanned both the acute and convalescent phases of COVID-19. The prospective study material was composed of cDNA or gDNA derived from T cells, B-cell-depleted T cells, or PBMCs. The dataset comprised deeply sampled blood TCRbeta repertoires from subjects exposed to, actively infected with, or recovered from COVID-19. A freely available public database, intended as a resource for researchers studying the immune response to SARS-CoV-2, is where the repertoires were released. Samples were obtained from the ongoing ImmuneRACE study (first 160 participants) and from 1,000 to 1,500 subjects provided by 6 global collaborators. The sample metadata nearly always contained a de-identified subject ID, COVID-19 status, age in years and sex. Where available, HLA class I and class II types were taken from metadata supplied by the sample provider and were not determined by assay-based typing.

Broader findings and caveats from the paper: How much clinical and demographic metadata was included differed by source and by participant, and the metadata was provided uncurated.

There are 15 amino acids in the CDR3, from cysteine to phenylalanine inclusive. Only CDR3 DNA is held: 45 bases, read in frame from base 1. Germline trimming amounts to 3 bases on V and 8 bases on J, with 9 as the count of junction bases outside the gene matches. CDR1 and CDR2 are read off the germline V gene as MNHNS and SASEGT. Enrolling through a virtual design, the prospective study's participants ranged in age from roughly 18 to 95 years and lived across roughly 23 United States geographic areas. In the prospective study, participants were assigned to cohorts based on the clinical history participants reported in a screening survey and a study questionnaire. Each participant in the prospective study had whole blood, serum and a nasopharyngeal or oropharyngeal swab collected by mobile phlebotomists. Additional blood draws and questionnaires over an approximately 2-month period could optionally be provided by prospective study participants. Before DNA extraction, prospective study blood samples were shipped either frozen or at room temperature.

TCRbeta CDR3 regions were amplified from genomic DNA by means of the immunoSEQ Assay, a bias-controlled multiplex PCR. The study's processing was this. The number of nucleated cells in each sample was estimated by amplification of reference gene primers within the assay. To quantify the absolute abundance of each unique TCRbeta CDR3 rearrangement, sequence reads were collapsed and filtered. For each sample, productive Simpson clonality was calculated as the square root of Simpson's diversity index over productive rearrangements. As stored in TCRdb, this immuneACCESS dataset retains in-frame rearrangements with V and J assigned. A fraction of the clones does not appear; measured against another copy, unresolved V genes explain less than half of the discrepancy, and the remainder lacks a known reason. That table furnishes V, J and clone size, whereas the DNA furnished D and trimming. Across this sample there are some 200,000 clones, with less than 90% seen only once. The ten biggest clones cover approximately 3.1% of the sample.

The receptor comes from a woman aged 45 to 65 in a cohort exposed to, infected with or recovered from COVID-19 (not recorded which). The chain uses TRBV6-1 and TRBJ1-2, with 10 middle bases fitting TRBD1. The sequenced sample consisted of PBMCs or T cells enriched from blood (not recorded which). CDR3 reads: CASSETGTGDRGYTF. At the DNA level, the sequence is TGTGCCAGCAGTGAGACTGGGACAGGGGATCGGGGCTACACCTTC.